Sequencing of this T cell receptor beta chain was carried out in a study of blood T cell repertoires in COVID-19. Study-wide context: COVID-19 samples, acute and convalescent, were from the United States, Italy and Spain. Nucleic acid was either cDNA or gDNA, and it came from T cells, B-cell-depleted T cells, or PBMCs.

Original processing notes: How many nucleated cells were present was estimated from reference gene primer amplification. Data came from immunoSEQ multiplex PCR; TCRdb stores just in-frame clones and leaves some out. V, J and clone size reflect that table, while D and trimming were determined from the DNA. This sample has some 100,000 clones, with around 85% found just once. This CDR3 spans 13 amino acids. Germline CDR1 SGHVS, CDR2 FQNEAQ. Deletions cut 4 bases from V and 6 bases from J, with 12 bases between. Sequencing was done on a sample of peripheral blood. This chain links TRBV7-8 with TRBJ1-2; D is uncertain. This sequence was found in a man in his fifties with acute or convalescent COVID-19. The CDR3 region is CASSYSGQNGYTF. The CDR3 bases are TGTGCCAGCAGCTACAGCGGGCAGAATGGCTACACCTTC.